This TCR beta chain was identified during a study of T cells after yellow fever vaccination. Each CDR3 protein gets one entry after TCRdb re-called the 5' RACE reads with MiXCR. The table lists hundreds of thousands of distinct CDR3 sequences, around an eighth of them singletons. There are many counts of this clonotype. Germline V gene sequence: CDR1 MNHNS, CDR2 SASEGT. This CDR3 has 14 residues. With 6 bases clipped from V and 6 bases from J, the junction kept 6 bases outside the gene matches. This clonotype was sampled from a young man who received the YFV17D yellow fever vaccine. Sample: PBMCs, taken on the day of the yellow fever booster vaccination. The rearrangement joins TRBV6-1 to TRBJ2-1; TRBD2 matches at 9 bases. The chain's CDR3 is CASRVAGVSNEQFF. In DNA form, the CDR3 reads TGTGCCAGCAGGGTAGCGGGAGTTTCCAATGAGCAGTTCTTC.